The rows below give T cell receptor beta chains drawn from one sample of a study of CD8 T cells in Susac syndrome. Each CDR3 protein gets one entry after TCRdb re-called the immunoSEQ multiplex PCR reads with MiXCR. The table lists about 240,000 distinct CDR3 sequences, about 95% of them singletons. The specimen was CD4+ T cells from PBMCs. The receptors stem from a human donor with Susac syndrome. Both conserved end residues are part of each CDR3. The D gene is left open where the match is weak. Rows give clone size only sometimes, using once, few, many, or a class for an expanded clone.

clone size: .; J gene: TRBJ1-2; D gene: .; V gene: TRBV6-5; CDR3 protein: CASSYGSYWGYTF; CDR3 DNA: TGTGCCAGCAGTTACGGGTCCTATTGGGGCTACACCTTC
clone size: .; J gene: TRBJ2-2; D gene: .; V gene: TRBV20-1; CDR3 protein: CSAGNMAGATGELFF; CDR3 DNA: TGCAGTGCCGGAAACATGGCGGGGGCCACCGGGGAGCTGTTTTTT
clone size: .; J gene: TRBJ1-4; D gene: .; V gene: TRBV15; CDR3 protein: CATSRDLAGVREKLFF; CDR3 DNA: TGTGCCACCAGCAGAGACCTGGCGGGGGTACGGGAAAAACTGTTTTTT
clone size: .; J gene: TRBJ2-7; D gene: TRBD2; V gene: TRBV29-1; CDR3 protein: CSVEGLAGNYEQYF; CDR3 DNA: TGCAGCGTTGAGGGACTAGCGGGAAACTACGAGCAGTACTTC
clone size: .; J gene: TRBJ1-1; D gene: .; V gene: TRBV5-1; CDR3 protein: CASSLEGMNTEAFF; CDR3 DNA: TGCGCCAGCAGCTTGGAGGGCATGAACACTGAAGCTTTCTTT
clone size: .; J gene: TRBJ2-1; D gene: .; V gene: TRBV4-1; CDR3 protein: CASSQEIARSRGEQFF; CDR3 DNA: TGCGCCAGCAGCCAAGAAATTGCGAGATCGAGGGGTGAGCAGTTCTTC
clone size: once; J gene: TRBJ1-2; D gene: .; V gene: TRBV12-3/TRBV12-4; CDR3 protein: CASSLSSGSYYGYTF; CDR3 DNA: TGTGCCAGCAGTTTATCTTCGGGATCCTACTATGGCTACACCTTC
clone size: once; J gene: TRBJ2-6; D gene: .; V gene: TRBV28; CDR3 protein: CASSLGTSNVLTF; CDR3 DNA: TGTGCCAGCAGCTTAGGGACGTCCAACGTCCTGACTTTC
clone size: once; J gene: TRBJ1-2; D gene: .; V gene: TRBV29-1; CDR3 protein: CSADKDGYTF; CDR3 DNA: TGCAGCGCGGACAAGGATGGCTACACCTTC
clone size: once; J gene: TRBJ2-1; D gene: TRBD2; V gene: TRBV20-1; CDR3 protein: CSAREAAGGPVEQFF; CDR3 DNA: TGCAGTGCTAGAGAGGCAGCGGGAGGGCCGGTTGAGCAGTTCTTC
clone size: .; J gene: TRBJ1-2; D gene: .; V gene: TRBV20-1; CDR3 protein: CSATYRAYGYTF; CDR3 DNA: TGCAGTGCTACCTACAGGGCCTATGGCTACACCTTC
clone size: once; J gene: TRBJ1-1; D gene: TRBD1; V gene: TRBV18; CDR3 protein: CASLSDRHTEAFF; CDR3 DNA: TGTGCCAGCTTATCGGACAGGCACACTGAAGCTTTCTTT
clone size: .; J gene: TRBJ2-3; D gene: TRBD2; V gene: TRBV20-1; CDR3 protein: CSATLRPAGGFPDTQYF; CDR3 DNA: TGCAGTGCCACACTGCGGCCAGCGGGAGGTTTCCCAGATACGCAGTATTTT
clone size: .; J gene: TRBJ1-2; D gene: .; V gene: TRBV24-1; CDR3 protein: CATSDPETGHGYTF; CDR3 DNA: TGTGCCACCAGCGACCCTGAGACGGGCCATGGCTACACCTTC
clone size: .; J gene: TRBJ2-3; D gene: .; V gene: TRBV5-1; CDR3 protein: CASSLGRVRDTQYF; CDR3 DNA: TGCGCCAGCAGCTTGGGACGGGTGAGAGATACGCAGTATTTT
clone size: .; J gene: TRBJ1-1; D gene: .; V gene: TRBV7-9; CDR3 protein: CASSHGLQAFF; CDR3 DNA: TGTGCCAGCAGCCACGGTCTTCAAGCTTTCTTT
clone size: .; J gene: TRBJ2-1; D gene: .; V gene: TRBV15; CDR3 protein: CATSRDWVRGNEQFF; CDR3 DNA: TGTGCCACCAGCAGAGATTGGGTGAGAGGGAATGAGCAGTTCTTC
clone size: .; J gene: TRBJ1-5; D gene: .; V gene: TRBV7-9; CDR3 protein: CASSSPTGETQPQHF; CDR3 DNA: TGTGCCAGCAGCTCTCCGACCGGGGAAACTCAGCCCCAGCATTTT
clone size: .; J gene: TRBJ2-1; D gene: .; V gene: TRBV7-3; CDR3 protein: CASSLEYSYNEQFF; CDR3 DNA: TGTGCCAGCAGCTTGGAGTACTCCTACAATGAGCAGTTCTTC
clone size: once; J gene: TRBJ1-1; D gene: .; V gene: TRBV3-1; CDR3 protein: CASSLPGAGDLNTEAFF; CDR3 DNA: TGTGCCAGCAGCCTTCCCGGGGCGGGGGACTTGAACACTGAAGCTTTCTTT
clone size: .; J gene: TRBJ2-7; D gene: .; V gene: TRBV6-1; CDR3 protein: CASSGSRVSYEQYF; CDR3 DNA: TGTGCCAGCAGTGGATCTAGGGTCTCCTACGAGCAGTACTTC
clone size: .; J gene: TRBJ1-1; D gene: .; V gene: TRBV20-1; CDR3 protein: CSAFGGAGTEAFF; CDR3 DNA: TGCAGTGCCTTCGGGGGCGCGGGGACTGAAGCTTTCTTT
clone size: .; J gene: TRBJ1-1; D gene: TRBD1; V gene: TRBV28; CDR3 protein: CASSSKVTGGLGTEAFF; CDR3 DNA: TGTGCCAGCAGTTCAAAAGTGACAGGGGGCTTGGGCACTGAAGCTTTCTTT
clone size: .; J gene: TRBJ2-7; D gene: TRBD2; V gene: TRBV7-3; CDR3 protein: CASSTRGLAVEQYF; CDR3 DNA: TGTGCCAGCAGTACCCGCGGACTAGCAGTCGAGCAGTACTTC
clone size: .; J gene: TRBJ2-1; D gene: TRBD2; V gene: TRBV3-1; CDR3 protein: CASSQDWTSGTYNEQFF; CDR3 DNA: TGTGCCAGCAGCCAAGATTGGACTAGCGGGACCTACAATGAGCAGTTCTTC
clone size: .; J gene: TRBJ2-2; D gene: TRBD2; V gene: TRBV30; CDR3 protein: CAWRTSGGSGELFF; CDR3 DNA: TGTGCCTGGAGGACTAGCGGAGGGAGCGGGGAGCTGTTTTTT
clone size: once; J gene: TRBJ2-7; D gene: .; V gene: TRBV18; CDR3 protein: CASSPDFTTYEQYF; CDR3 DNA: TGTGCCAGCTCACCGGACTTTACGACCTACGAGCAGTACTTC
clone size: .; J gene: TRBJ2-2; D gene: TRBD1; V gene: TRBV29-1; CDR3 protein: CSASGTGALTGELFF; CDR3 DNA: TGCAGCGCTTCGGGGACAGGGGCCCTCACCGGGGAGCTGTTTTTT
clone size: .; J gene: TRBJ1-1; D gene: .; V gene: TRBV20-1; CDR3 protein: CSARAGGMNTEAFF; CDR3 DNA: TGCAGTGCTAGAGCTGGCGGAATGAACACTGAAGCTTTCTTT
clone size: .; J gene: TRBJ1-1; D gene: TRBD1; V gene: TRBV29-1; CDR3 protein: CSVENRGANTEAFF; CDR3 DNA: TGCAGCGTGGAGAACAGGGGGGCGAACACTGAAGCTTTCTTT
clone size: .; J gene: TRBJ2-5; D gene: .; V gene: TRBV11-3; CDR3 protein: CASTVGRVQETQYF; CDR3 DNA: TGTGCCAGCACCGTGGGCAGGGTCCAAGAGACCCAGTACTTC
clone size: .; J gene: TRBJ2-4; D gene: TRBD2; V gene: TRBV5-1; CDR3 protein: CASSVELAGGPPKNIQYF; CDR3 DNA: TGCGCCAGCAGCGTGGAACTAGCGGGAGGGCCGCCCAAAAACATTCAGTACTTC
clone size: .; J gene: TRBJ2-7; D gene: .; V gene: TRBV27; CDR3 protein: CASARQATYEQYF; CDR3 DNA: TGTGCCAGCGCCAGGCAGGCAACCTACGAGCAGTACTTC
clone size: .; J gene: TRBJ1-1; D gene: TRBD1; V gene: TRBV19; CDR3 protein: CASTPTGAGTEAFF; CDR3 DNA: TGTGCCAGTACCCCAACAGGGGCTGGCACTGAAGCTTTCTTT
clone size: .; J gene: TRBJ1-2; D gene: .; V gene: TRBV27; CDR3 protein: CASSLKGATNYGYTF; CDR3 DNA: TGTGCCAGCAGTTTGAAAGGGGCAACAAACTATGGCTACACCTTC
clone size: .; J gene: TRBJ2-7; D gene: .; V gene: TRBV29-1; CDR3 protein: CSVGIGGPTQYF; CDR3 DNA: TGCAGCGTTGGAATCGGGGGACCCACCCAGTACTTC
clone size: .; J gene: TRBJ2-7; D gene: .; V gene: TRBV9; CDR3 protein: CASKPGLASYEQYF; CDR3 DNA: TGTGCCAGCAAGCCGGGACTTGCCTCCTACGAGCAGTACTTC
clone size: .; J gene: TRBJ2-1; D gene: TRBD2; V gene: TRBV29-1; CDR3 protein: CSVVAGGFGSNEQFF; CDR3 DNA: TGCAGCGTTGTTGCGGGAGGGTTCGGGTCCAATGAGCAGTTCTTC
clone size: .; J gene: TRBJ2-3; D gene: .; V gene: TRBV12-3/TRBV12-4; CDR3 protein: CASSPYESSDTQYF; CDR3 DNA: TGTGCCAGCAGCCCCTACGAAAGTTCAGATACGCAGTATTTT
clone size: .; J gene: TRBJ1-1; D gene: .; V gene: TRBV11-1; CDR3 protein: CASRPGVNTEAFF; CDR3 DNA: TGTGCCAGCCGCCCGGGTGTGAACACTGAAGCTTTCTTT
clone size: .; J gene: TRBJ2-5; D gene: .; V gene: TRBV27; CDR3 protein: CASSSRGQETQYF; CDR3 DNA: TGTGCCAGCAGTTCTAGGGGGCAAGAGACCCAGTACTTC
clone size: .; J gene: TRBJ1-2; D gene: TRBD1; V gene: TRBV18; CDR3 protein: CASSTGVKGYTF; CDR3 DNA: TGTGCCAGCTCAACAGGGGTTAAAGGCTACACCTTC
clone size: .; J gene: TRBJ2-5; D gene: TRBD2; V gene: TRBV12-3/TRBV12-4; CDR3 protein: CASSLAGGPRETQYF; CDR3 DNA: TGTGCCAGCAGTTTAGCGGGAGGGCCGCGGGAGACCCAGTACTTC
clone size: .; J gene: TRBJ1-5; D gene: .; V gene: TRBV30; CDR3 protein: CAWSSPPYGGSNQPQHF; CDR3 DNA: TGTGCCTGGAGTAGCCCACCGTACGGGGGTAGCAATCAGCCCCAGCATTTT